This T cell receptor beta chain stems from a study of Ad26.COV2.S vaccination and SARS-CoV-2 variants. Sequencing was performed with immunoSEQ multiplex PCR; in TCRdb, only in-frame clones are kept and a portion is missing. The table shows 300,000 to 400,000 clones, with approximately 85% occurring only once. Indicated treatment: some 19 received Ad26.COV2.S at low or high dose, single or two shots; about 5 received placebo; per-sample allocation not given. Vaccine and placebo recipients were sampled on day 63 after the first injection. The sample came from a Boston adult aged 18-55 years. The CDR3 sequence is 17 residues long. Trimming cost V 3 bases and J 0 bases, with 16 bases left between them. Germline CDR1 and CDR2: SEHNR and FQNEAQ (reference sequence).

Sequences were derived from peripheral blood, sampled in a trial of Ad26.COV2.S vaccine versus placebo. The J gene is TRBJ2-3, the V gene TRBV7-9; either TRBD1 or TRBD2 may fit D (7 bases each). The TCR originated in a person between 18 and 59 years old who received the Ad26.COV2.S COVID-19 vaccine or a placebo. CDR3 residues: CASSFAGGAPSTDTQYF. CDR3 DNA: TGTGCCAGCAGCTTCGCAGGGGGGGCCCCAAGCACAGATACGCAGTATTTT.